The sequence of this T cell receptor (beta chain) was determined in a study of blood T cell repertoires in COVID-19. The wider study: Researchers got acute and convalescent COVID-19 samples from the United States, Italy and Spain.

Germline CDR1 and CDR2: MNHNY and SVGAGI (reference sequence). The CDR3 extends over 14 amino acids. Trimming shortened V by 5 bases and J by 8 bases, and 18 bases separated the two germline ends. The method was immunoSEQ multiplex PCR; TCRdb's version includes in-frame clones alone and lacks a portion of them. The repertoire holds 150,000 to 200,000 clones, about 92% seen once, with about a sixth in the top ten. This sequence was found in a man aged 55 to 70 with active or convalescent COVID-19. Sample: peripheral blood. V gene TRBV6-6 combines with J gene TRBJ1-2; maybe TRBD1 (5 bases). The CDR3 is CASSPRQGGQGYTF. CDR3 DNA sequence: TGTGCCAGCAGTCCAAGGCAGGGAGGGCAGGGCTACACCTTC.